A selection of T cell receptor beta chains follows, all from one sample in a study of Graves' ophthalmopathy and Graves' hyperthyroidism. TCRdb used MiXCR to reprocess the multiplex PCR reads, holding one entry per CDR3 protein. Of 1 million to 1.3 million distinct CDR3 sequences detected, around a third appear once; the ten largest clones hold 11%. The sequenced material came from peripheral blood or thyroid tissue (not recorded which). Every receptor here comes from an adult man with Graves' hyperthyroidism. The CDR3 runs from the conserved cysteine through the conserved F or W. The D gene is left open where the match is weak. Size is stated for part of the rows, as once, few or many counts, or as a class when the clone is expanded.

TRBJ2-6 | - | - | TRBV10-3 | TGTGCCATCAGGTTGGACGGAGACACCGGGGCCAACGTTCTGACTTTC | CAIRLDGDTGANVLTF
TRBJ2-5 | TRBD1 | - | TRBV7-3 | TGTGCCAGCAGCCACGGGACAGCGAAACAAGAGACCCAGTACTTC | CASSHGTAKQETQYF
TRBJ2-7 | - | few | TRBV9 | TGTGCCAGCAGCGCCAGTCACGGGTCTACATTTAACGCCGAGCAGTACTTC | CASSASHGSTFNAEQYF
TRBJ2-5 | - | many | TRBV7-2 | TGTGCCAGCAGCCCTCAGTTCGGGACCGCGGAGACCCAGTACTTC | CASSPQFGTAETQYF
TRBJ2-7 | TRBD1 | many | TRBV5-1 | TGCGCCAGCAGCTGGGACAGGCTTGCCTACGAGCAGTACTTC | CASSWDRLAYEQYF
TRBJ2-2 | - | few | TRBV5-1 | TGCGCCAGCAGCCCCGGGACACTTAACACCGGGGAGCTGTTTTTT | CASSPGTLNTGELFF
TRBJ2-7 | TRBD1 | - | TRBV7-9 | TGTGCCAGCAATTTGGGGCAGGGGGCCATGAACTACGAGCAGTACTTC | CASNLGQGAMNYEQYF
TRBJ1-5 | - | many | TRBV7-2 | TGTGCCAGCAGCTTAGCACATAATCAGCCCCAGCATTTT | CASSLAHNQPQHF
TRBJ1-1 | - | - | TRBV5-1 | TGCGCCAGCAGCCCGGGGATAGAATGGATTGAAGCTTTCTTT | CASSPGIEWIEAFF
TRBJ2-6 | TRBD1 | many | TRBV12-3/TRBV12-4 | TGTGCCAGCGCCGGGACAGGGGCCCAAGGGGCCAACGTCCTGACTTTC | CASAGTGAQGANVLTF
TRBJ2-2 | - | many | TRBV29-1 | TGCAGCGTTGAACGGGGGGCGGACGGGGAGCTGTTTTTT | CSVERGADGELFF
TRBJ2-7 | TRBD2 | many | TRBV12-3/TRBV12-4 | TGTGCCAGCAACCCGGGCGGGGGAGGCGAGCAGTACTTC | CASNPGGGGEQYF
TRBJ2-5 | - | - | TRBV7-2 | TGTGCCAGCAGAAGAGAGACGGTTCAAGAGACCCAGTACTTC | CASRRETVQETQYF
TRBJ1-4 | - | many | TRBV25-1 | TGTGCCAGCAGTGAATCCTCCGGAAAACTGTTTTTT | CASSESSGKLFF
TRBJ1-1 | - | many | TRBV7-2 | TGTGCCAGCAGCTACCGACAGAACACTGAAGCTTTCTTT | CASSYRQNTEAFF
TRBJ1-5 | - | - | TRBV12-3/TRBV12-4 | TGTGCCAGCAGTGGGACATTTAGCAATCAGCCCCAGCATTTT | CASSGTFSNQPQHF
TRBJ2-5 | - | few | TRBV28 | TGTGCCAGCAGTTCTAGCTTCGAGGCCCCCTCGTTGTACTTC | CASSSSFEAPSLYF
TRBJ1-2 | - | many | TRBV10-3 | TGTGCCACCCTCCGTGGGGGGGACTATGGCTACACCTTC | CATLRGGDYGYTF
TRBJ2-6 | - | many | TRBV9 | TGTGCCAGCAGCTTGACCATGAGCTCTGGGGCCAACGTCCTGACTTTC | CASSLTMSSGANVLTF
TRBJ1-2 | - | many | TRBV25-1 | TGTGCCAGCAGTGAATGGGGAGGGAGCGGCTACACCTTC | CASSEWGGSGYTF
TRBJ1-1 | - | - | TRBV6-1 | TGTGCCGGCCTGGGGGGGGAGGCCACTGAAGCTTTCTTT | CAGLGGEATEAFF
TRBJ2-2 | - | - | TRBV19 | TGTGCCAGTAGTATGACAGAGGCCACCGGGGAGCTGTTTTTT | CASSMTEATGELFF
TRBJ1-2 | TRBD1 | many | TRBV19 | TGTGCCAGTAGTACGGGACAGGGGACAAGCTACACCTTC | CASSTGQGTSYTF
TRBJ1-2 | - | - | TRBV7-9 | TGTGCCAGCAGCTTACCCAGGGGACACCGAGCTAACTATGGCTACACCTTC | CASSLPRGHRANYGYTF
TRBJ2-7 | - | many | TRBV20-1 | TGCAGTGCTGACAGGCCCCAGAGCTCCTACGAGCAGTACTTC | CSADRPQSSYEQYF
TRBJ2-5 | - | many | TRBV15 | TGTGCCACCAGCACTGACAACCAAGAGACCCAGTACTTC | CATSTDNQETQYF
TRBJ1-6 | TRBD1 | once | TRBV20-1 | TGCAGTGCGCCGGGACAGGGGACACCCCTCCACTTT | CSAPGQGTPLHF
TRBJ2-2 | - | few | TRBV4-1 | TGCGCCAGCAGCCAACGTGCAGGGGAATCCGGGGAGCTGTTTTTT | CASSQRAGESGELFF
TRBJ2-7 | - | many | TRBV20-1 | TGCAGTGCTGGAGACAGCCTCTCCTACGAGCAGTACTTC | CSAGDSLSYEQYF
TRBJ2-7 | TRBD2 | - | TRBV2 | TGTGCCAGCAGTCCCCCCGAAGACGGGAGGAGAACCTACGACGAGCAGTACTTC | CASSPPEDGRRTYDEQYF
TRBJ2-5 | TRBD1 | few | TRBV20-1 | TGCAGTGCTAGCCCAGGGGGACAAGCAGCAGAGACCCAGTACTTC | CSASPGGQAAETQYF
TRBJ2-5 | - | few | TRBV20-1 | TGCAGTGCCAGCAGTTTAGCGGCCCCCGTGGAGACCCAGTACTTC | CSASSLAAPVETQYF
TRBJ1-2 | - | - | TRBV10-3 | TGTGCCATCAGACAGACCAAAGGGGGAGTCGGCTACACCTTC | CAIRQTKGGVGYTF
TRBJ1-5 | - | - | TRBV20-1 | TGCAGTGCCCTCCGCGTAGCGGGGGGCCAAGAGACCCAGCATTTT | CSALRVAGGQETQHF
TRBJ1-5 | - | many | TRBV12-3/TRBV12-4 | TGTGCCAGCAGTTTTAGTTCTCAGCCCCAGCATTTT | CASSFSSQPQHF
TRBJ1-1 | TRBD1 | - | TRBV19 | TGTGCCAGTAGTTTAAGACGGGAGGGGGCCACTGAAGCTTTCTTT | CASSLRREGATEAFF
TRBJ1-5 | - | few | TRBV9 | TGTGCCAGCAGCCGGGATTATTTGGGTCAGCCCCAGCATTTT | CASSRDYLGQPQHF
TRBJ1-5 | TRBD1 | - | TRBV3-1 | TGTGCCAGCAGCCAAGAGACAGGGTATCAGCCCCAGCATTTT | CASSQETGYQPQHF
TRBJ1-1 | TRBD1 | - | TRBV29-1 | TGCAGCGTTGAAAGGGGGCACGGCACTGAAGCTTTCTTT | CSVERGHGTEAFF
TRBJ2-6 | - | few | TRBV20-1 | TGCAGTGCTAGAGAGGGCCTAAGCTCTGGGGCCAACGTCCTGACTTTC | CSAREGLSSGANVLTF
TRBJ1-5 | TRBD1 | - | TRBV12-3/TRBV12-4 | TGTGCCAGCAGTCCTGACCAGACAGGGGGCCAGCCCCAGCATTTT | CASSPDQTGGQPQHF
TRBJ2-7 | TRBD2 | - | TRBV10-3 | TGTGCCATCAGATGGACTAGCGGGAGTTTGGACGCCGGGAACGAGCAGTACTTC | CAIRWTSGSLDAGNEQYF
TRBJ1-2 | TRBD1 | many | TRBV5-1 | TGCGCCAGCAGCTTTGGGACAGGATTAGGCTACACCTTC | CASSFGTGLGYTF
TRBJ2-7 | - | many | TRBV12-3/TRBV12-4 | TGTGCCAGCAGCCCGTGGACAGGAGGGAGCGAGCAGTACTTC | CASSPWTGGSEQYF
TRBJ2-7 | TRBD1 | few | TRBV28 | TGTGCCAGCAGCACGGACAGGGTGTTCGACGAGCAGTACTTC | CASSTDRVFDEQYF
TRBJ2-7 | TRBD2 | - | TRBV7-8 | TGTGCCAGCAGCCGAACTGATAGCGGGGCCGAGCAGTACTTC | CASSRTDSGAEQYF
TRBJ2-6 | TRBD1 | - | TRBV5-1 | TGCGCCAGCAGGACCGGGACAGGGTCCGGGGCCAACGTCCTGACTTTC | CASRTGTGSGANVLTF
TRBJ1-5 | - | few | TRBV20-1 | TGCAGTGCTAGTCGAGGAGACCTATATAGCAATCAGCCCCAGCATTTT | CSASRGDLYSNQPQHF